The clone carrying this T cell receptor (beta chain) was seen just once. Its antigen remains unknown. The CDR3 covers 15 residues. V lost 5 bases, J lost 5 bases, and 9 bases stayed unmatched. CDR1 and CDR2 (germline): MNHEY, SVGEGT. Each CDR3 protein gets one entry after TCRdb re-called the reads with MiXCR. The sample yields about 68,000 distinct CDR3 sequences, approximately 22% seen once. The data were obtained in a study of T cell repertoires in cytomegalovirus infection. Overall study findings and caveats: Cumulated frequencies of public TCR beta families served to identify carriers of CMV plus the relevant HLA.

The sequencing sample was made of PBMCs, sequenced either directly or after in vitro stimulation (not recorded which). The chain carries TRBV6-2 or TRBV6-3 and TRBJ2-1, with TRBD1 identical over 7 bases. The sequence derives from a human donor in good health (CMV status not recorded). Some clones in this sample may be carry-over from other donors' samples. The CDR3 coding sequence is TGTGCCAGCAGTGGACCACAGGGGAGAAACAATGAGCAGTTCTTC. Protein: CASSGPQGRNNEQFF.